This T cell receptor (beta chain) was identified during a study of post-analysis software for immune sequencing data. Study background: There were relapsing-remitting, secondary progressive and progressive-relapsing multiple sclerosis among the disease courses included. Overall study findings and caveats: With TRBV5-6, TRBV5-1 and TRBV20-1 included, about 5 TRBV segments were more frequent in patients than in controls.

In germline, CDR1 is DFQATT, CDR2 SNEGSKA (reference sequence). The CDR3 sequence is 9 residues long. Trimming shortened V by 6 bases and J by 6 bases, and 5 bases separated the two germline ends. This clonotype was recorded a few times. What it recognizes is unknown. Included in the TCR beta cDNA libraries were unique molecular identifiers. Each CDR3 protein gets one entry after TCRdb re-called the PCR reads with MiXCR. The repertoire has roughly 600,000 distinct CDR3 sequences, about 40% of them found once; the top ten carry around 1.7%. The chain couples TRBV20-1 to TRBJ1-2; D gene uncertain. The specimen was blood. This TCR was sampled from a girl aged 10 to 17 with multiple sclerosis. The CDR3 DNA reads as TGCAGTGCCCCCAATGGCTACACCTTC. Its protein is CSAPNGYTF.